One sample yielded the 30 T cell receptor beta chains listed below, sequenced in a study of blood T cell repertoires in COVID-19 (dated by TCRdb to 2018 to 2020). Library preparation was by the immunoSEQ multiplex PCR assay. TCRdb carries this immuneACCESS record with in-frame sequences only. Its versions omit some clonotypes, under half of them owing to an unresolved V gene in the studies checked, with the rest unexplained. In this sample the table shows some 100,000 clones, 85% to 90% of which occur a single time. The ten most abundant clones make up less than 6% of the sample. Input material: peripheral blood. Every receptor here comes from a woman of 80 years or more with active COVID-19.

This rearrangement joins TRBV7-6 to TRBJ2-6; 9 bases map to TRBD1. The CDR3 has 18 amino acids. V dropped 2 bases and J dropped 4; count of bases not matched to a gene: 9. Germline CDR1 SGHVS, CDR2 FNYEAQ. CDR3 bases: TGTGCCAGCAGCTTAAGGGGACAGGGATCATACGGGGCCAACGTCCTGACTTTC. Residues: CASSLRGQGSYGANVLTF. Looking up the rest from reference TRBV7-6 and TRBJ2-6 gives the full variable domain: GAGVSQSPRYKVTKRGQDVALRCDPISGHVSLYWYRQALGQGPEFLTYFNYEAQQDKSGLPNDRFSAERPEGSISTLTIQRTEQRDSAMYRCASSLRGQGSYGANVLTFGAGSRLTVL.

Here the CDR3 reads CAWSAGQGSTYEQYF. CDR3 sequence (DNA): TGTGCCTGGAGTGCCGGACAGGGGAGTACCTACGAGCAGTACTTC. V and J are TRBV30 and TRBJ2-7; 9 bases map to TRBD1. Trimming cost V 1 base and J 2 bases; bases outside gene matches: 6. Germline V gene data show CDR1 as GTSNPN and CDR2 as SVGIG (reference sequence). The CDR3 consists of 15 residues.

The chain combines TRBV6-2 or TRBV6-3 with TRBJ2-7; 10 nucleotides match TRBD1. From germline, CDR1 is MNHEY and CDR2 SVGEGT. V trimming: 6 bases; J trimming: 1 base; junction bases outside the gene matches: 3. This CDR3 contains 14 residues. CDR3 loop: CASSWTGGSYEQYF. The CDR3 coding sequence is TGTGCCAGCAGCTGGACAGGGGGATCCTACGAGCAGTACTTC.

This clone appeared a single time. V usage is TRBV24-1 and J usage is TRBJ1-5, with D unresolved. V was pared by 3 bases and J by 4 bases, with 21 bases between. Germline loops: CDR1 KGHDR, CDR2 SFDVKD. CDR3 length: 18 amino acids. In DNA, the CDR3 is TGTGCCACCAGTGATGCCCCATCGGCCAGAGGAGGGAATCAGCCCCAGCATTTT. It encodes CATSDAPSARGGNQPQHF.

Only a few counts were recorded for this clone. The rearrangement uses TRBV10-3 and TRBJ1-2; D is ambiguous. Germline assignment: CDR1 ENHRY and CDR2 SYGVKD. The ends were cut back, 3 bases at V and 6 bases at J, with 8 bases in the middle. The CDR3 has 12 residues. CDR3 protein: CAISDWQDGYTF. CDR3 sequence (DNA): TGTGCCATCAGTGACTGGCAGGATGGCTACACCTTC.

CDR3 sequence (DNA): TGTGCCAGCAGCTTAGCCGTCGACAGGGTGTACGAGCAGTACTTC. Protein: CASSLAVDRVYEQYF. The chain carries TRBV11-2 and TRBJ2-7, with 7 positions matching TRBD1. The V gene's germline CDR1 is SGHAT and CDR2 FQNNGV. This CDR3 has 15 amino acids. Trimming took 1 base from V and 4 from J; bases not matched to a gene: 7.

In nucleotides, the CDR3 is TGTGCCAGCTCACCACGGACAGGCACAGATACGCAGTATTTT. It encodes CASSPRTGTDTQYF. V gene TRBV18 combines with J gene TRBJ2-3; D is possibly TRBD1 (6 bases). Germline CDR1 is KGHSH and CDR2 is LQKENI. Trimming took off 1 base at V and 1 base at J, with 6 bases between the two ends. CDR3 length: 14 amino acids.

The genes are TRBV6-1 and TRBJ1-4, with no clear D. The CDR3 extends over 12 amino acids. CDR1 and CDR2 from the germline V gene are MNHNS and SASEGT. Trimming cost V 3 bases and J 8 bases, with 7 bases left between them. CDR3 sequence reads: CASSERNEKLFF. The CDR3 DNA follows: TGTGCCAGCAGTGAGCGAAACGAAAAACTGTTTTTT.

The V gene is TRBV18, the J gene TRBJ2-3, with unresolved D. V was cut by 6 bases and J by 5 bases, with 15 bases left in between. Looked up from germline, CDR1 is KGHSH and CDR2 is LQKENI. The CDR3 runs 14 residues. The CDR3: CASSLIWRGDTQYF. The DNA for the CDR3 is TGTGCCAGCTCCCTAATCTGGCGAGGAGATACGCAGTATTTT.

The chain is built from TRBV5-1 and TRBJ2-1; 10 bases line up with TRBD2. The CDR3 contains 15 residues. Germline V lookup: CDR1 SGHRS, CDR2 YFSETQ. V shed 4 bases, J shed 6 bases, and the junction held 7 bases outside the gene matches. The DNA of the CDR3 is TGCGCCAGCAGCCCTCTAGCGGGAGTAATCAATGAGCAGTTCTTC. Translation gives CASSPLAGVINEQFF.

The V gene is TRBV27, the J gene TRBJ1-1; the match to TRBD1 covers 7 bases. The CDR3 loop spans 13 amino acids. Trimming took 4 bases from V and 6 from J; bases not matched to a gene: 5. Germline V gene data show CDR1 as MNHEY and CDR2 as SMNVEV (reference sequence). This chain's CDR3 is CASSSQGGAEAFF. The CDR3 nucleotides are TGTGCCAGCAGTTCCCAGGGGGGCGCTGAAGCTTTCTTT.

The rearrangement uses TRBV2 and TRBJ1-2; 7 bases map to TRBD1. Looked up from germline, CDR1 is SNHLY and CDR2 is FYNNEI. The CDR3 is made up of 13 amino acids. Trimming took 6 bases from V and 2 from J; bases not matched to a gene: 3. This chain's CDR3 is CASRMDRNYGYTF. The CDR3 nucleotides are TGTGCCAGCAGGATGGACAGGAACTATGGCTACACCTTC.

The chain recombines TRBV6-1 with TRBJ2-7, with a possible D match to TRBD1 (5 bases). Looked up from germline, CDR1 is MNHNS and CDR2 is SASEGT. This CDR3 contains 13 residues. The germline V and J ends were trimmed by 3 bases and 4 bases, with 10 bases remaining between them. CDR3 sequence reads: CASSDRRDYEQYF. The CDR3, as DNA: TGTGCCAGCAGTGATCGCAGGGATTACGAGCAGTACTTC.

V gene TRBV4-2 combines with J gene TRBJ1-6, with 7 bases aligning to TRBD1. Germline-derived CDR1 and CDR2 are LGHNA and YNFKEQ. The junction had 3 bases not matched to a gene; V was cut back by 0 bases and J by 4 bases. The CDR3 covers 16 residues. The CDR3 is CASSQEPGQYNSPLHF. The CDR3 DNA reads TGTGCCAGCAGCCAAGAACCGGGACAGTATAATTCACCCCTCCACTTT.

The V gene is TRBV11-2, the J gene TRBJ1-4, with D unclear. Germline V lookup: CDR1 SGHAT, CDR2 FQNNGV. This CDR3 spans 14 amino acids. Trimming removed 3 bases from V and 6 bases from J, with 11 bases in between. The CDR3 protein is CASSFLPPDEKLFF. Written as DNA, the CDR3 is TGTGCCAGCAGCTTTTTACCCCCGGATGAAAAACTGTTTTTT.

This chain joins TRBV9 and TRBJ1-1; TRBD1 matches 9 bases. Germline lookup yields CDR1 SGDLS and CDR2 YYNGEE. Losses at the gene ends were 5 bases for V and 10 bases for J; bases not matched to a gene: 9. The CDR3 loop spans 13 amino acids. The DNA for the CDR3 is TGTGCCAGCAGTGTGGGACAGGGTGAGTTAGCTTTCTTT. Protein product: CASSVGQGELAFF.

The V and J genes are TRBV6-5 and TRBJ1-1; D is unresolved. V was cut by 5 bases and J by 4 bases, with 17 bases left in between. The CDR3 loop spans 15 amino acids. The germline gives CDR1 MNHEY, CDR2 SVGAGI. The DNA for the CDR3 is TGTGCCAGCAGTATCTGGACTCTCGGGAGCACTGAAGCTTTCTTT. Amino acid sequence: CASSIWTLGSTEAFF.

CDR3 sequence: CSVEDTLQETQYF. The CDR3 coding sequence is TGCAGCGTTGAAGACACTCTACAAGAGACCCAGTACTTC. V is TRBV29-1 and J is TRBJ2-5; D gene ambiguous. CDR3 length: 13 residues. Germline V gene sequence: CDR1 SQVTM, CDR2 ANQGSEA. V shed 0 bases and J shed 2 bases, with 7 bases lying between them.

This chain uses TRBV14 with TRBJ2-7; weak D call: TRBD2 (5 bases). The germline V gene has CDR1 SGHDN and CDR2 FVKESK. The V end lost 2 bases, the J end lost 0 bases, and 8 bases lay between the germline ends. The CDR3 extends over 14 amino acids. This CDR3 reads CASSQRGSSYEQYF. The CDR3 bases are TGTGCCAGCAGCCAACGGGGTAGCTCCTACGAGCAGTACTTC.

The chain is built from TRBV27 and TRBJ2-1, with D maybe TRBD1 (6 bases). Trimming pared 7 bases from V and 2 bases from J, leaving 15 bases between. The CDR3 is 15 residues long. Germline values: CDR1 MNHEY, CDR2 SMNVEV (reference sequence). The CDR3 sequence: CASTLGAETYNEQFF. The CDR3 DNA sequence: TGTGCCAGCACCCTGGGGGCTGAAACCTACAATGAGCAGTTCTTC.

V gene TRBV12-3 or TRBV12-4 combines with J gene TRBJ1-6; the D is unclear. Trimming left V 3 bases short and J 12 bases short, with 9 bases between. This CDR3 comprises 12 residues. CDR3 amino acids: CASSFHGEPLHF. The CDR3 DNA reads TGTGCCAGCAGTTTCCACGGGGAACCCCTCCACTTT.

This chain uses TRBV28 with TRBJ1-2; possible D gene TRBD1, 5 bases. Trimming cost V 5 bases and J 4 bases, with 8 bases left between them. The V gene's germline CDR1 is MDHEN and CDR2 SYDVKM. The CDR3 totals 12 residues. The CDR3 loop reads CASSKQGYGYTF. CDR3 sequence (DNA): TGTGCCAGCAGTAAGCAGGGCTATGGCTACACCTTC.

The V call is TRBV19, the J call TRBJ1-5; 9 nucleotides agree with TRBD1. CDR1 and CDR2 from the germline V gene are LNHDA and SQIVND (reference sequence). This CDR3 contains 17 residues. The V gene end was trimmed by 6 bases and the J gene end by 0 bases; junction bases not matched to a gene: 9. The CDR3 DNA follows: TGTGCCAGTAGCCGGGACAGGGCCCCATATAGCAATCAGCCCCAGCATTTT. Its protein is CASSRDRAPYSNQPQHF.

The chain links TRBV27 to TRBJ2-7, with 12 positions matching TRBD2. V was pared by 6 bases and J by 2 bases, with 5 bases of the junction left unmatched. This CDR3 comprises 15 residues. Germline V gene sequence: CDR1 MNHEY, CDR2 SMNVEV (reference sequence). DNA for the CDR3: TGTGCCAGCAGGAGAACTAGCGGGGGGACCTACGAGCAGTACTTC. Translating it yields CASRRTSGGTYEQYF.

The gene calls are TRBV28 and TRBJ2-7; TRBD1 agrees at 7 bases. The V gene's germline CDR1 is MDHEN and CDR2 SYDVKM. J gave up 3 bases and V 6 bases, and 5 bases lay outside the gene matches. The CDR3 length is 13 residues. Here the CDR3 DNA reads TGTGCCAGCAGGTTAGGACAGGTCTACGAGCAGTACTTC. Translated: CASRLGQVYEQYF.

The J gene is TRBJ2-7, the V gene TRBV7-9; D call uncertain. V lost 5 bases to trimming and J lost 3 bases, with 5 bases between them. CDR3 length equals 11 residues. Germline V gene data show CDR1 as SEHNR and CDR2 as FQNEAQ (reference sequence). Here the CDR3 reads CASSRDYEQYF. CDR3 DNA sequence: TGTGCCAGCAGCCGAGACTACGAGCAGTACTTC.

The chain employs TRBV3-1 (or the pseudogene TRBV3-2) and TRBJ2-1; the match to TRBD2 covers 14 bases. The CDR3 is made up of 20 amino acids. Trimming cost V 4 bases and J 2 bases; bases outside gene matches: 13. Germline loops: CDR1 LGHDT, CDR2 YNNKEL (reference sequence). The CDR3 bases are TGTGCCAGCAGCCCGGGACTAGCGGGAGAAGCGACGAGGGCCTACAATGAGCAGTTCTTC. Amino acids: CASSPGLAGEATRAYNEQFF.

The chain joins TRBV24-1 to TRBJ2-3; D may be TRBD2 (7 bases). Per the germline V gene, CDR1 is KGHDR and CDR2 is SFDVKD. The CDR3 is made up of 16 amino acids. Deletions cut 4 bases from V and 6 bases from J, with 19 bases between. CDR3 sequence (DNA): TGTGCCACCAGTGACCGAGGACGGGGGGCAGGGGATACGCAGTATTTT. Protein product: CATSDRGRGAGDTQYF.

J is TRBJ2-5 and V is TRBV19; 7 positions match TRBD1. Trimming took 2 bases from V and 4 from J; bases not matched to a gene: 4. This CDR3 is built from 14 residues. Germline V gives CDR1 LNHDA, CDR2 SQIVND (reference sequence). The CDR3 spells CASSIRDRVETQYF. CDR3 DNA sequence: TGTGCCAGTAGTATACGAGACAGGGTAGAGACCCAGTACTTC.

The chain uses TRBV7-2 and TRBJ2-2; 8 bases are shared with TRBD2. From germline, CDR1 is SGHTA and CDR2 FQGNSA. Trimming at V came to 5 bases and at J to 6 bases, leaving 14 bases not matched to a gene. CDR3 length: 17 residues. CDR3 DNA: TGTGCCAGCAGCCCCCCCGGACTAGCTCCTTGGGCCGGGGAGCTGTTTTTT. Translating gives CASSPPGLAPWAGELFF.